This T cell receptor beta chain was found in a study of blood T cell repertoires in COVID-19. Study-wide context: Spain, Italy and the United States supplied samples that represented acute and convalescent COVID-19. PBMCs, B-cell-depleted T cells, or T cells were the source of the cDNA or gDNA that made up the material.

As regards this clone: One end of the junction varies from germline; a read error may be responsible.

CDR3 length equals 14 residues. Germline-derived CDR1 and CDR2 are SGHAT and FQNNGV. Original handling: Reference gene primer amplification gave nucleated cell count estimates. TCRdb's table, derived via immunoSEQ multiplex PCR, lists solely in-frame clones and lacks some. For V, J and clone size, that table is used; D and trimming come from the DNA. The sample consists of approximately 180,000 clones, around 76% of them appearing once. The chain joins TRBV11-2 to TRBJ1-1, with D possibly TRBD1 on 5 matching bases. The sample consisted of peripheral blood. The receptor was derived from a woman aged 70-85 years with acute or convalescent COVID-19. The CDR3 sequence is CASSLGGGTTEAFF. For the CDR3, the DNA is TGTGCCAGCAGTTTAGGCGGGGGGACCACTGAAGCTTTCTTT. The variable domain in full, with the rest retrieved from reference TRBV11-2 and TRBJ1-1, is EAGVAQSPRYKIIEKRQSVAFWCNPISGHATLYWYQQILGQGPKLLIQFQNNGVVDDSQLPKDRFSAERLKGVDSTLKIQPAKLEDSAVYLCASSLGGGTTEAFFGQGTRLTVV.